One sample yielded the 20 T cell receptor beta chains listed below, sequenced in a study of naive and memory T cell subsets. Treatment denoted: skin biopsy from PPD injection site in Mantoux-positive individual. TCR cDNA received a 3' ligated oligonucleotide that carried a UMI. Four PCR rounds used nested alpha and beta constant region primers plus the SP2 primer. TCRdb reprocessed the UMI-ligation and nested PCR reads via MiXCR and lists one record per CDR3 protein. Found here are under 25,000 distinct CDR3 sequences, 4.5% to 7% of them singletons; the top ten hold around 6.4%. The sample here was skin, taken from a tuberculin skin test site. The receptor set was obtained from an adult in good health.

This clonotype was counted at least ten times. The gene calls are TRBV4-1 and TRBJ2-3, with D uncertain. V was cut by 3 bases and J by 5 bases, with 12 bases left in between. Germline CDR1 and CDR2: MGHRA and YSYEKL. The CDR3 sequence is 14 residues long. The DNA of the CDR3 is TGCGCCAGCAGCCACCCCCCGAAGAGAGATACGCAGTATTTT. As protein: CASSHPPKRDTQYF.

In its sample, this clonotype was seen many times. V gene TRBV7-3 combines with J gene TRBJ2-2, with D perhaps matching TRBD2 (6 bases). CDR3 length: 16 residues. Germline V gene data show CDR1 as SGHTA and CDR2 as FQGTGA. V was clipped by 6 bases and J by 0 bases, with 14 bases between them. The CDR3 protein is CASRSGREANTGELFF. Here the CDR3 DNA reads TGTGCCAGCAGATCCGGGCGGGAAGCGAACACCGGGGAGCTGTTTTTT. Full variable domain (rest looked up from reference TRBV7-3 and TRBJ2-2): GAGVSQTPSNKVTEKGKYVELRCDPISGHTALYWYRQSLGQGPEFLIYFQGTGAADDSGLPNDRFFAVRPEGSVSTLKIQRTERGDSAVYLCASRSGREANTGELFFGEGSRLTVL.

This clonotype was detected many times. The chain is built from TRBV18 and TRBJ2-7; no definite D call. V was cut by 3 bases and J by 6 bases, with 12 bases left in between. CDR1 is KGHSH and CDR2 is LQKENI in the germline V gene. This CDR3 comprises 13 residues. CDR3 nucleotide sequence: TGTGCCAGCTCACCGGGCAGTCCAGGCGAGCAGTACTTC. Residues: CASSPGSPGEQYF.

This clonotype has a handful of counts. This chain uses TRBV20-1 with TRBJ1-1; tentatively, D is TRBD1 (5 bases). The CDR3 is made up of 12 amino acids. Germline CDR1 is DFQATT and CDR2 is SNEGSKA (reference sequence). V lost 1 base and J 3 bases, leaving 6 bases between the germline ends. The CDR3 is CSARGGDTEAFF. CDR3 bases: TGCAGTGCTAGAGGGGGCGACACTGAAGCTTTCTTT.

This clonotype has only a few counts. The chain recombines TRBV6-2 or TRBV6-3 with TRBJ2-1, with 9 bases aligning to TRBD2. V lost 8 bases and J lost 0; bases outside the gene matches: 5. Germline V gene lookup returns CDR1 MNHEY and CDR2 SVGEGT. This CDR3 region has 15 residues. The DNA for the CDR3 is TGTGCCAGCTCCGTAGCGGGAGACTCCTACAATGAGCAGTTCTTC. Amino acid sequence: CASSVAGDSYNEQFF.

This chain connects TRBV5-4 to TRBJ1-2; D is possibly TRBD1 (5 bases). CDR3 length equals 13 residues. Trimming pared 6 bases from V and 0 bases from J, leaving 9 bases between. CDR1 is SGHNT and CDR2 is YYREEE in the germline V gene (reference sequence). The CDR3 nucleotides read TGTGCCAGCAAAGACAGTTCTAACTATGGCTACACCTTC. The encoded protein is CASKDSSNYGYTF. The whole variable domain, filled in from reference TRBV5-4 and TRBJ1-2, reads ETGVTQSPTHLIKTRGQQVTLRCSSQSGHNTVSWYQQALGQGPQFIFQYYREEENGRGNFPPRFSGLQFPNYSSELNVNALELDDSALYLCASKDSSNYGYTFGSGTRLTVV.

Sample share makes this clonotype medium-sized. The CDR3 coding sequence is TGTGCCAGCAGTCCCGGAAGGATAGCGGGGCTCTACGAGCAGTACTTC. Translation: CASSPGRIAGLYEQYF. This sequence joins TRBV12-3 or TRBV12-4 and TRBJ2-7; 8 bases map to TRBD2. There are 16 residues in the CDR3. Trimming at V came to 5 bases and at J to 3 bases, leaving 12 bases not matched to a gene.

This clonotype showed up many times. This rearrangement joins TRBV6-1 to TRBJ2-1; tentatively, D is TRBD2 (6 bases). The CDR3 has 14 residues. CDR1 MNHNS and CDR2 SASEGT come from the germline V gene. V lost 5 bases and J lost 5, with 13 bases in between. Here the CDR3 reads CASSPGTSDNEQFF. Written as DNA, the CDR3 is TGTGCCAGCAGTCCGGGGACTTCTGACAATGAGCAGTTCTTC.

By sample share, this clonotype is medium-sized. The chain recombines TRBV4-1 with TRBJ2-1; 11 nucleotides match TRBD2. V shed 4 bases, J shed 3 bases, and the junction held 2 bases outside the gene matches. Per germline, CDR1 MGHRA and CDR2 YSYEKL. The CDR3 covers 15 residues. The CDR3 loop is CASSLTSGNYNEQFF. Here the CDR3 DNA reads TGCGCCAGCAGCCTGACTAGCGGGAACTACAATGAGCAGTTCTTC.

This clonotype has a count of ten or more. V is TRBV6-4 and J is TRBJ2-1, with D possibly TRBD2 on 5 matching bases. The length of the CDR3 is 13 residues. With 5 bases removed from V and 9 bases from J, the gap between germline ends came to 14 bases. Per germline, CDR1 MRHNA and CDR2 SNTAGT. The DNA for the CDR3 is TGTGCCAGCAGTTCCATACTAGGAGGTGAGCAGTTCTTC. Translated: CASSSILGGEQFF.

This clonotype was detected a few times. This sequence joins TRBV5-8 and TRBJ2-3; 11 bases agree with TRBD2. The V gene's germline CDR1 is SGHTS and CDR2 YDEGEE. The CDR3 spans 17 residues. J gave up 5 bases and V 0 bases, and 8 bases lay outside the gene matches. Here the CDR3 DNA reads TGTGCCAGCAGCTTGGATCGTAGCGGGAGGGATGGAGATACGCAGTATTTT. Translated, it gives CASSLDRSGRDGDTQYF.

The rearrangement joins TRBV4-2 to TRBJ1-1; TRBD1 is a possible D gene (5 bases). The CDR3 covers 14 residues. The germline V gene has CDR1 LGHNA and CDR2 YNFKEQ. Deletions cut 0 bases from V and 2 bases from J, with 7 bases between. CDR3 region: CASSQERGNTEAFF. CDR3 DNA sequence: TGTGCCAGCAGCCAAGAGAGGGGAAACACTGAAGCTTTCTTT.

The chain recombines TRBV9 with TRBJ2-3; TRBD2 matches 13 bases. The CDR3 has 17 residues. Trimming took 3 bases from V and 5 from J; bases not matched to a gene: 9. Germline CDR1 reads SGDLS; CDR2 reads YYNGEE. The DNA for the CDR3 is TGTGCCAGCAGCGCCACCACTAGCGGGAGGGCCGAAGATACGCAGTATTTT. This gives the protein CASSATTSGRAEDTQYF.

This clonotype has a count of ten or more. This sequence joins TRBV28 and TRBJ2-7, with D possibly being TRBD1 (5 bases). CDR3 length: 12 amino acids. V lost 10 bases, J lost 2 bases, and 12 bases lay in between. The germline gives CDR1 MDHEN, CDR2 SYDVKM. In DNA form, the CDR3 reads TGTGCCACCGACGACAGTACCTACGAGCAGTACTTC. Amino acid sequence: CATDDSTYEQYF. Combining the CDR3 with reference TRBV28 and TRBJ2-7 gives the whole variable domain DVKVTQSSRYLVKRTGEKVFLECVQDMDHENMFWYRQDPGLGLRLIYFSYDVKMKEKGDIPEGYSVSREKKERFSLILESASTNQTSMYLCATDDSTYEQYFGPGTRLTVT.

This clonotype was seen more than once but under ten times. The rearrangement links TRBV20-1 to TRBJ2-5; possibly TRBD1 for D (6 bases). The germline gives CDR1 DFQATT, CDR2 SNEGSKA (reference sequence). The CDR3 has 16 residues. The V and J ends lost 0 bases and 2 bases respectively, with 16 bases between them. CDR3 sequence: CSARDPRQGPQETQYF. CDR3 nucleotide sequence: TGCAGTGCTAGAGACCCCCGGCAGGGGCCGCAAGAGACCCAGTACTTC.

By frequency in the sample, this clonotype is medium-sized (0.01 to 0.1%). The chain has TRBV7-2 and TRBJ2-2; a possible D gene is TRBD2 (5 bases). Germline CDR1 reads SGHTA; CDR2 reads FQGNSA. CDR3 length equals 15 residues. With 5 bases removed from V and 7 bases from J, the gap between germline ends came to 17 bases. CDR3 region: CASSHGGGYSGELFF. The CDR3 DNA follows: TGTGCCAGCAGCCACGGAGGCGGTTATAGCGGGGAGCTGTTTTTT.

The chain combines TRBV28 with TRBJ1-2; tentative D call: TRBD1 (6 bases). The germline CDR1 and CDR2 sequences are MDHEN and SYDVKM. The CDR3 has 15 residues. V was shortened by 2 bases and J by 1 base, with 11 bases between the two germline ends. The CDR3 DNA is TGTGCCAGCAGTTTAACCTGGACAGTTAACTATGGCTACACCTTC. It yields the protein CASSLTWTVNYGYTF.

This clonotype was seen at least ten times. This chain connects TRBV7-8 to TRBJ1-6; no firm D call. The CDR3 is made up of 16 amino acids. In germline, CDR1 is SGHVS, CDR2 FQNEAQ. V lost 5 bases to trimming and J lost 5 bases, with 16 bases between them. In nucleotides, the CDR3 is TGTGCCAGCAGCAAAACACCACCGTCAGATAATTCACCCCTCCACTTT. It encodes CASSKTPPSDNSPLHF.

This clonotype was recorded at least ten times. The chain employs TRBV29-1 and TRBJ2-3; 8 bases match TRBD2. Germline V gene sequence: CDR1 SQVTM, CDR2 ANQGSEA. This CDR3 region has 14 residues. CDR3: CSSRSREVLDTQYF. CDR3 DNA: TGCAGTAGTCGGTCGCGGGAGGTATTAGATACGCAGTATTTT.

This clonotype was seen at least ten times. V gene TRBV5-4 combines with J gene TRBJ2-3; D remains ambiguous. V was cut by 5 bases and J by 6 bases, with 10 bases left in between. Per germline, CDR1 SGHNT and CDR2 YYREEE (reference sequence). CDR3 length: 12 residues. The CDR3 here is CASSTKMDTQYF. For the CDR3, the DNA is TGTGCCAGCAGTACAAAAATGGATACGCAGTATTTT.